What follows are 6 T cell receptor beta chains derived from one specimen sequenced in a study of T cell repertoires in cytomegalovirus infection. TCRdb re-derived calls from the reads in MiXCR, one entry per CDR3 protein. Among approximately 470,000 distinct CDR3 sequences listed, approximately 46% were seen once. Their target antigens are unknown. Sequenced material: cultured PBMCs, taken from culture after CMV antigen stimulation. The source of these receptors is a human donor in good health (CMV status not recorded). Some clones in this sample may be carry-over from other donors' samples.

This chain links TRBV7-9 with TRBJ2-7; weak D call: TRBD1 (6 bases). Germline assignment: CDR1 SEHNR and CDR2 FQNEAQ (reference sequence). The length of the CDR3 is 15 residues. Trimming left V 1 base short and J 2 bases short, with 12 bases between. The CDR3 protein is CASSLVQGITYEQYF. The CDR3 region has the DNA TGTGCCAGCAGCTTAGTGCAGGGGATCACCTACGAGCAGTACTTC.

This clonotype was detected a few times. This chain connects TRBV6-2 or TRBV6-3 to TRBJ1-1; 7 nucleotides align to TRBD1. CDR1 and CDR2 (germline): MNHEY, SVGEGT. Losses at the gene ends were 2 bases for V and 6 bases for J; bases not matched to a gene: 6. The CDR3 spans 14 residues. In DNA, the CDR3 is TGTGCCAGCAGTTACCGAGACAGGGCACCTGAAGCTTTCTTT. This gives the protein CASSYRDRAPEAFF.

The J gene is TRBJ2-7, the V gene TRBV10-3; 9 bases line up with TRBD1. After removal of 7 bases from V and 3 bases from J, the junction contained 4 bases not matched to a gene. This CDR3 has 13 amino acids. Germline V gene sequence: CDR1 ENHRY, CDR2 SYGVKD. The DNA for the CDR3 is TGTGCCATCAAGGGGACAGGGAGCTACGAGCAGTACTTC. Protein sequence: CAIKGTGSYEQYF.

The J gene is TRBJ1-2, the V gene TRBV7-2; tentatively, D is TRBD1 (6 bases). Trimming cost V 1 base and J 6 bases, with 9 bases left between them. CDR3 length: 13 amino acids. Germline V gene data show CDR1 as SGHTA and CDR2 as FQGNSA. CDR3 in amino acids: CASSLVAGDGYTF. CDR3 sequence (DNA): TGTGCCAGCAGCTTAGTGGCAGGGGATGGCTACACCTTC.

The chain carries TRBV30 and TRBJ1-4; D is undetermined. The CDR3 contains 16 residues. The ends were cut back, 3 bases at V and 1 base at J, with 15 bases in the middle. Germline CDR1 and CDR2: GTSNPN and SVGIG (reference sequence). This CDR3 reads CAWSRSRSKTNEKLFF. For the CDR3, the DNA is TGTGCCTGGAGCAGGAGCCGGTCCAAAACTAATGAAAAACTGTTTTTT.

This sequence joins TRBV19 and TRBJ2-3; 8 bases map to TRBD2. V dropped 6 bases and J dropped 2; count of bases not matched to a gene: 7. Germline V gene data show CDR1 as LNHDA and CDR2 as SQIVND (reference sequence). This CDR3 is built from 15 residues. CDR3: CASSQLAAFTDTQYF. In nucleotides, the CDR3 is TGTGCCAGTAGCCAACTAGCGGCGTTCACAGATACGCAGTATTTT.